This T cell receptor (beta chain) derives from a study of cytomegalovirus exposure and HLA in healthy donors. Study summary: Out of 398 genotyped donors, roughly 80% belonged to the Caucasian-associated ancestry cluster.

Findings and caveats of the study: Data from an earlier analysis indicated that most TCR beta V segments were productive either about 90% or about 30% of the time. Later on, a genetic analysis was performed. It linked a missense variant in DCLRE1C with V- and J-gene trimming of TCR beta.

This clone was observed a handful of times. Antigen specificity is unknown. V was clipped by 10 bases and J by 6 bases; unmatched bases: 11. CDR1 is ENHRY, CDR2 SYGVKD, per germline. The CDR3 spans 13 residues. This PCR relied on a set of 60 Vbeta primers and 13 Jbeta primers. Libraries were prepared by immunoSEQ multiplex PCR; TCRdb keeps only in-frame clonotypes and omits some of them. The table has approximately 210,000 clones, 79% seen once. The J gene is TRBJ2-7, the V gene TRBV10-3, with 8 bases that match TRBD2. The clonotype was recovered from a girl aged 10-17 years in good health and CMV-seropositive. Sequenced sample: PBMCs. The CDR3 reads CATGLAQGSEQYF. DNA of the CDR3: TGTGCCACCGGACTAGCTCAAGGAAGCGAGCAGTACTTC.